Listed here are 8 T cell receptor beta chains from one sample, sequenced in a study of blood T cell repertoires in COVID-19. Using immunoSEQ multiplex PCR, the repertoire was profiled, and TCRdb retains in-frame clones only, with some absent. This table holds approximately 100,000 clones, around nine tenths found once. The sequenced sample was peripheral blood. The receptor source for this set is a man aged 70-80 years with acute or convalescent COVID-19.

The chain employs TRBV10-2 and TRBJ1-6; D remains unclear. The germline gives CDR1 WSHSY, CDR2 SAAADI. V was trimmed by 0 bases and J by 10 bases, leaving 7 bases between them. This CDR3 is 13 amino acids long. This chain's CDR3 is CASSESSVSPLHF. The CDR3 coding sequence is TGCGCCAGCAGTGAGTCCTCAGTCTCACCCCTCCACTTT.

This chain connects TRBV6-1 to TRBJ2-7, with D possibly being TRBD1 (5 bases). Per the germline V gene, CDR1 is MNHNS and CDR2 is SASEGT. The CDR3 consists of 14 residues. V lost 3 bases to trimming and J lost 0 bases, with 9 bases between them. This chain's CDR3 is CASSEGRNSYEQYV. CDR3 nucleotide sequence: TGTGCCAGCAGTGAGGGGCGGAACTCCTACGAGCAGTACGTC.

The CDR3: CASSKDRAGTEAFF. The CDR3 DNA sequence: TGTGCCAGCAGTAAGGACAGGGCGGGCACTGAAGCTTTCTTT. The chain joins TRBV7-6 to TRBJ1-1; 8 bases are a match to TRBD1. Unmatched junction bases numbered 7, after V lost 6 bases and J lost 4 bases. The V gene's germline CDR1 is SGHVS and CDR2 FNYEAQ. This CDR3 has 14 amino acids.

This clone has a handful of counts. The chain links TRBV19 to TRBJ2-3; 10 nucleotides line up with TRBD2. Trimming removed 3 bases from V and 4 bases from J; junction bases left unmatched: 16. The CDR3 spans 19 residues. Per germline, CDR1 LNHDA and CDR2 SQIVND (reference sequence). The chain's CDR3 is CASSISGGAKLGGSDTQYF. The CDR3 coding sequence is TGTGCCAGTAGTATCAGCGGGGGGGCCAAATTAGGTGGATCAGATACGCAGTATTTT.

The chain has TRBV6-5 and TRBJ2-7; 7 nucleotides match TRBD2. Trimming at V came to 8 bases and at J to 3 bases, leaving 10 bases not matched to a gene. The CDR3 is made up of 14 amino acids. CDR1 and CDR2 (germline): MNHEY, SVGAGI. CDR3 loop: CASRQLGGSYEQYV. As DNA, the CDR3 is TGTGCCAGCCGTCAATTGGGGGGGAGCTACGAGCAGTACGTC.

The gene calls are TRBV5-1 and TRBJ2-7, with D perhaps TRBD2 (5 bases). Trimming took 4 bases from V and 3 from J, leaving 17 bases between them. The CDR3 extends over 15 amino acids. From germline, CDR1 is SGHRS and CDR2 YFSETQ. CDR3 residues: CASSAGISDNYEQYF. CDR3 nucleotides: TGCGCCAGCAGCGCCGGGATTTCAGACAACTACGAGCAGTACTTC.

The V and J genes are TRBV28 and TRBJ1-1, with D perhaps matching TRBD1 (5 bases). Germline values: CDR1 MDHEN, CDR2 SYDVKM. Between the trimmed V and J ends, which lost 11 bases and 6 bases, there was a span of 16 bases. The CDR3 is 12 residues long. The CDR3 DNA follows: TGTGCCTTAGTCGGAGGGGACGCTGAAGCTTTCTTT. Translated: CALVGGDAEAFF.

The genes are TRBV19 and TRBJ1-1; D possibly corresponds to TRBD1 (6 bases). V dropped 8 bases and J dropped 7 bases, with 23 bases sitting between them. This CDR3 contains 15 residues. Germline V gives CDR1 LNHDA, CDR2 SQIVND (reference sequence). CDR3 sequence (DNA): TGTGCCAGTGGATCGCCATCCAAAGACAGGAGTGAAGCTTTCTTT. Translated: CASGSPSKDRSEAFF.